A selection of T cell receptor beta chains follows, all from one sample in a study of long-term antiretroviral therapy in people with HIV. The table came from immunoSEQ multiplex PCR; TCRdb's copy has only in-frame clones and leaves some out. Of 16,000 or so clones listed, under 85% are singletons. The material sequenced was unsorted PBMCs, taken less than 2.2 years before starting antiretroviral therapy. The receptors come from a man aged 30-40 years with HIV. CDR3s include the opening cysteine and the closing phenylalanine or tryptophan. Fields, in order: D gene, J gene, V gene, clone size, CDR3 protein, CDR3 DNA. The D gene is left open where the match is weak. Some rows mark clone size as missing; the rest say once, few, many or name a class of expanded clone.

>TRBD1|TRBJ2-2|TRBV19|-
CASMGTATSNTGELFF
TGTGCCAGCATGGGGACAGCTACTTCGAACACCGGGGAGCTGTTTTTT
>-|TRBJ1-1|TRBV9|-
CASSVDPDGEDTEAFF
TGTGCCAGCAGCGTAGACCCCGACGGGGAGGACACTGAAGCTTTCTTT
>-|TRBJ1-1|TRBV19|-
CASSIRRQVMNTEAFF
TGTGCCAGTAGTATAAGGAGACAGGTAATGAACACTGAAGCTTTCTTT
>-|TRBJ2-4|TRBV21-1|-
CASMKQGMRTKNIQYF
TGTGCCAGCATGAAACAGGGTATGAGGACCAAAAACATTCAGTACTTC
>-|TRBJ2-3|TRBV9|medium-sized
CASSEGNKGGTDTQYF
TGTGCCAGCAGCGAGGGGAACAAGGGCGGCACAGATACGCAGTATTTT
>-|TRBJ2-2|TRBV7-9|-
CASSLKGRETGELFF
TGTGCCAGCAGCTTAAAGGGACGGGAGACCGGGGAGCTGTTTTTT
>-|TRBJ2-7|TRBV5-5|-
CASSSMETSYEQYF
TGTGCCAGCAGTTCTATGGAGACCTCCTACGAGCAGTACTTC
>-|TRBJ1-6|TRBV6-1|few
CASSAGTDSPLHF
TGTGCCAGCAGTGCTGGTACAGATTCACCCCTCCACTTT
>-|TRBJ2-7|TRBV7-9|few
CASSLGGSGGYEQYF
TGTGCCAGCAGCTTAGGTGGCTCTGGGGGCTACGAGCAGTACTTC
>-|TRBJ1-2|TRBV4-2|-
CASSQGAGYTF
TGTGCCAGCAGCCAAGGGGCCGGCTACACCTTC
>-|TRBJ2-3|TRBV7-3|-
CASSSVGPADTQYF
TGTGCCAGCAGCTCGGTCGGCCCCGCAGATACGCAGTATTTT
>-|TRBJ1-5|TRBV7-2|few
CASSLVGDNQPQHF
TGTGCCAGCAGCTTAGTGGGGGACAATCAGCCCCAGCATTTT
>TRBD1|TRBJ1-5|TRBV29-1|-
CSVGGTGDYQPQHF
TGCAGCGTTGGGGGGACAGGGGATTATCAGCCCCAGCATTTT
>-|TRBJ1-5|TRBV2|-
CASRVREGSQPQHF
TGTGCCAGCAGGGTGAGAGAGGGTAGTCAGCCCCAGCATTTT
>-|TRBJ2-1|TRBV12-5|-
CASGLRFRGANYNEQFF
TGTGCTAGTGGTTTACGGTTTAGGGGGGCCAACTACAATGAGCAGTTCTTC
>TRBD1|TRBJ2-1|TRBV19|-
CASSKGTGGSSYNEQFF
TGTGCCAGTAGTAAGGGGACAGGGGGGAGCTCCTACAATGAGCAGTTCTTC
>TRBD1|TRBJ1-2|TRBV5-6|-
CASSLGTGASGYTF
TGTGCCAGCAGCTTGGGGACAGGAGCTTCTGGCTACACCTTC
>-|TRBJ2-3|TRBV30|-
CAWSVSLVGLNTQYF
TGTGCCTGGAGTGTATCACTAGTGGGTCTGAATACGCAGTATTTT
>TRBD2|TRBJ2-3|TRBV7-2|few
CASSPVGWGTSRDTQYF
TGTGCCAGCAGCCCAGTTGGATGGGGGACTAGCAGAGATACGCAGTATTTT
>TRBD1|TRBJ1-2|TRBV29-1|-
CSVETGANYGYTF
TGCAGCGTTGAAACAGGGGCGAACTATGGCTACACCTTC
>TRBD2|TRBJ2-3|TRBV9|once
CASSVEIAGGLTDTQYF
TGTGCCAGCAGCGTAGAGATAGCGGGGGGTCTAACAGATACGCAGTATTTT
>-|TRBJ2-1|TRBV5-1|-
CASSLVLDPNEQFF
TGCGCCAGCAGCTTGGTTCTTGACCCCAATGAGCAGTTCTTC
>-|TRBJ1-1|TRBV5-8|-
CASSWGPMNTEAFF
TGTGCCAGCAGCTGGGGACCGATGAACACTGAAGCTTTCTTT
>-|TRBJ2-3|TRBV9|-
CASSVVGDTQYF
TGTGCCAGCAGCGTAGTGGGAGATACGCAGTATTTT
>-|TRBJ2-7|TRBV27|once
CASSFGALGEQYF
TGTGCCAGCAGTTTCGGGGCCCTTGGCGAGCAGTACTTC
>-|TRBJ2-7|TRBV27|-
CASIPSTQFSNEQYF
TGTGCCAGCATCCCCTCGACCCAATTTTCCAACGAGCAGTACTTC
>-|TRBJ1-5|TRBV19|-
CASSSGLGQPQHF
TGTGCCAGTAGTAGTGGGTTAGGTCAGCCCCAGCATTTT
>-|TRBJ2-1|TRBV7-2|-
CASSLARGARSSYNEQFF
TGTGCCAGCAGCTTAGCGCGCGGGGCCAGAAGCTCCTACAATGAGCAGTTCTTC
>TRBD1|TRBJ1-1|TRBV19|-
CASSNGQGGTEAFF
TGTGCCAGTAGCAATGGACAGGGGGGAACTGAAGCTTTCTTT
>TRBD1|TRBJ2-3|TRBV19|-
CASRGTGSDTQYF
TGTGCCAGTAGAGGGACAGGTTCAGATACGCAGTATTTT
>-|TRBJ2-1|TRBV15|-
CATSRDRIGDEQFF
TGTGCCACCAGCAGAGACCGAATTGGCGATGAGCAGTTCTTC
>-|TRBJ1-1|TRBV18|-
CASSPAGVLNTEAFF
TGTGCCAGCTCACCGGCAGGGGTATTGAACACTGAAGCTTTCTTT
>-|TRBJ2-7|TRBV18|-
CASSPFQGQYEQYF
TGTGCCAGCTCACCGTTCCAGGGGCAGTACGAGCAGTACTTC